This T cell receptor beta chain was captured by sequencing in a study of glioma-infiltrating T cells after dendritic cell vaccination. Amplification used 60 V beta primers and 13 J beta primers. Repertoires were generated with immunoSEQ multiplex PCR, while TCRdb's copy carries only in-frame clones and drops some. The table has under 35,000 clones, around nine tenths seen once. This CDR3 region has 14 residues. From germline, CDR1 is SGHRS and CDR2 YFSETQ. V lost 0 bases to trimming and J lost 5 bases, with 11 bases between them. The sample here was blood, taken before dendritic cell vaccination. The receptor comes from a human donor with glioblastoma. The chain combines TRBV5-1 with TRBJ1-1; D is possibly TRBD1 (6 bases). The CDR3 region is CASSLAAGVTEAFF. As DNA, the CDR3 is TGCGCCAGCAGCTTGGCGGCAGGGGTGACTGAAGCTTTCTTT.